The rows below give T cell receptor beta chains drawn from one sample of a study of graft-versus-host responses after intestinal transplantation. Some clones are missing from TCRdb's copy, which holds only in-frame ones; the method was immunoSEQ multiplex PCR. The data hold roughly 69,000 clones, with more than 90% observed a single time. This specimen consisted of bone marrow, obtained around 720 days after intestinal transplantation. The receptors stem from a human patient who received an intestinal transplant, so some T cells may come from the graft donor. Both conserved end residues are part of each CDR3. The order of the fields is clone size, J gene, D gene, V gene, CDR3 protein, CDR3 DNA. The D gene is left open where the match is weak. Size values are once, few and many counts, or a class for expanded clones, and some rows have none.

NA TRBJ2-3 TRBD1 TRBV11-2 CASTRDRTTDTQYF TGTGCCAGTACCCGGGACAGGACCACAGATACGCAGTATTTT
once TRBJ1-1 NA TRBV11-2 CASSLSTGLTEAFF TGTGCCAGCAGCTTATCAACAGGGCTGACTGAAGCTTTCTTT
NA TRBJ2-3 NA TRBV7-6 CASNLGTGGADTQYF TGTGCCAGCAACCTAGGGACCGGAGGGGCAGATACGCAGTATTTT
NA TRBJ2-3 NA TRBV13 CASSPSRLSWDTDTQYF TGTGCCAGCAGCCCAAGTCGCCTGTCATGGGACACAGATACGCAGTATTTT
NA TRBJ2-3 TRBD2 TRBV28 CASLGSKGTSSDTQYF TGTGCCAGCCTTGGGAGTAAAGGGACTAGTTCGGATACGCAGTATTTT
NA TRBJ2-2 NA TRBV27 CASGRLSGVNTGELFF TGTGCCAGCGGGAGATTGTCTGGGGTGAACACCGGGGAGCTGTTTTTT
once TRBJ2-5 NA TRBV9 CASSVGSEETQYF TGTGCCAGCAGCGTAGGAAGCGAAGAGACCCAGTACTTC
NA TRBJ1-1 TRBD1 TRBV6-5 CASSSLVGQGNTEAFF TGTGCCAGCAGTTCCCTGGTCGGACAGGGGAACACTGAAGCTTTCTTT
NA TRBJ2-7 NA TRBV5-6 CASSEGLSYEQYF TGTGCCAGCAGCGAGGGGCTCTCCTACGAGCAGTACTTC
NA TRBJ1-1 NA TRBV11-2 CASSRDRPEAFF TGTGCCAGCAGCCGCGACAGGCCTGAAGCTTTCTTT
NA TRBJ2-3 NA TRBV28 CASSLLSDTQYF TGTGCCAGCAGTCTCCTTTCAGATACGCAGTATTTT
NA TRBJ2-7 NA TRBV6-1 CASSEEGYEQYF TGTGCCAGCAGTGAAGAGGGCTACGAGCAGTACTTC
NA TRBJ1-3 NA TRBV6-1 CASSEEGQVLGNTIYF TGTGCCAGCAGTGAAGAGGGCCAGGTACTAGGAAACACCATATATTTT
NA TRBJ1-1 NA TRBV19 CASRTEGGNTEAFF TGTGCCAGTCGTACCGAGGGCGGGAACACTGAAGCTTTCTTT
NA TRBJ2-5 NA TRBV7-6 CASSRTEEETQYF TGTGCCAGCAGCCGTACAGAGGAAGAGACCCAGTACTTC
NA TRBJ1-6 NA TRBV2 CASIPGSGRRSPLHF TGTGCCAGCATTCCCGGGTCAGGGAGGCGTTCACCCCTCCACTTT
NA TRBJ2-3 NA TRBV5-1 CASSSTSTDTQYF TGCGCCAGCAGCTCCACTAGCACAGATACGCAGTATTTT
NA TRBJ1-3 NA TRBV27 CASSRDTGNTIYF TGTGCCAGCAGCCGGGACACTGGAAACACCATATATTTT
NA TRBJ1-5 NA TRBV28 CASSFVLGPQHF TGTGCCAGCAGTTTTGTCCTCGGGCCCCAGCATTTT
NA TRBJ2-5 NA TRBV7-7 CASSLDPEPQETQYF TGTGCCAGCAGCTTAGATCCAGAGCCACAAGAGACCCAGTACTTC
NA TRBJ2-2 NA TRBV9 CASSVERDQIYPGELFF TGTGCCAGCAGCGTAGAGAGGGACCAGATATACCCCGGGGAGCTGTTTTTT
NA TRBJ2-1 TRBD2 TRBV6-5 CASSYSSGRRYNEQFF TGTGCCAGCAGTTACTCCAGCGGGAGACGGTACAATGAGCAGTTCTTC
few TRBJ2-7 TRBD2 TRBV5-1 CASSLGAGAREQYF TGCGCCAGCAGCTTGGGGGCGGGAGCACGGGAGCAGTACTTC
NA TRBJ1-1 NA TRBV6-5 CAVFTPTEAFF TGTGCCGTATTTACCCCCACTGAAGCTTTCTTT
NA TRBJ2-3 TRBD2 TRBV5-1 CASRLAVGGRGPRDTDTQYF TGCGCCAGCAGACTGGCCGTAGGCGGGAGGGGACCCCGAGACACAGATACGCAGTATTTT
NA TRBJ2-7 NA TRBV28 CASRGGDRVSYEQYF TGTGCCAGCAGGGGGGGCGACAGGGTCTCCTACGAGCAGTACTTC
NA TRBJ2-1 TRBD2 TRBV7-3 CASSPPGSGAFNEQFF TGTGCCAGCAGCCCCCCGGGTAGCGGGGCTTTCAATGAGCAGTTCTTC
NA TRBJ2-7 TRBD2 TRBV13 CASLGLAGDYEQYF TGTGCCAGCCTTGGACTAGCGGGAGACTACGAGCAGTACTTC
NA TRBJ2-7 NA TRBV2 CASRGAYEQYF TGTGCCAGCAGAGGGGCCTACGAGCAGTACTTC
NA TRBJ1-3 TRBD1 TRBV5-1 CASSSRQGTSGNTIYF TGCGCCAGCAGCTCCCGACAGGGGACCTCTGGAAACACCATATATTTT
NA TRBJ1-5 TRBD1 TRBV15 CATSRGTGSNQPQHF TGTGCCACCAGCAGAGGGACAGGTAGCAATCAGCCCCAGCATTTT
NA TRBJ2-5 NA TRBV2 CARSKGETQYF TGTGCCAGGTCGAAAGGAGAGACCCAGTACTTC
NA TRBJ2-1 NA TRBV30 CAWSGETPRNLYNEQFF TGTGCCTGGAGTGGCGAGACCCCAAGAAACCTCTACAATGAGCAGTTCTTC
NA TRBJ2-3 TRBD2 TRBV4-1 CASSQGFSGRATDTQYF TGCGCCAGCAGCCAAGGGTTCAGCGGGAGGGCCACAGATACGCAGTATTTT
few TRBJ1-6 NA TRBV27 CASSLRADSPLHF TGTGCCAGCAGTCTTAGGGCGGATTCACCCCTCCACTTT
NA TRBJ2-1 TRBD2 TRBV11-2 CASSSLTLKRGYNEQFF TGTGCCAGCAGCTCCCTCACTCTCAAGCGGGGGTACAATGAGCAGTTCTTC
NA TRBJ2-6 NA TRBV9 CASSVVPSGANVLTF TGTGCCAGCAGCGTAGTTCCCTCTGGGGCCAACGTCCTGACTTTC